This entry describes one T cell receptor (beta chain). Its antigen is still unknown. This specimen belongs to a study of PD-L1 blockade in urothelial cancer. Study background: Chemotherapy regimens numbering 0 to 3 had been given to patients. Analyzed time points were 3 weeks (second dose) and 6 weeks after therapy began. Study conclusions and caveats: Survival was better when pretreatment blood TCR clonality fell below the median. Tumor-associated TCR clones expanded more in blood at 3 weeks in patients with durable benefit.

This CDR3 region has 13 residues. The V gene lost 4 bases and the J gene lost 5 bases, with 11 bases spanning the gap. Germline V lookup: CDR1 SGHTA, CDR2 FQGTGA. Produced via immunoSEQ multiplex PCR; TCRdb's table is partial and in-frame only. Found here are 45,000 to 60,000 clones, 84% of them singletons; the top ten hold about 5.6%. The source of this sequence is a man aged 35-49 years with urothelial cancer. The specimen comprised PBMCs, sampled around atezolizumab (anti-PD-L1) treatment. V usage is TRBV7-3 and J usage is TRBJ1-1; weak D call: TRBD1 (6 bases). Here the CDR3 DNA reads TGTGCCAGCAGCTCTACAGGGTCGACTGAAGCTTTCTTT. Residues: CASSSTGSTEAFF.